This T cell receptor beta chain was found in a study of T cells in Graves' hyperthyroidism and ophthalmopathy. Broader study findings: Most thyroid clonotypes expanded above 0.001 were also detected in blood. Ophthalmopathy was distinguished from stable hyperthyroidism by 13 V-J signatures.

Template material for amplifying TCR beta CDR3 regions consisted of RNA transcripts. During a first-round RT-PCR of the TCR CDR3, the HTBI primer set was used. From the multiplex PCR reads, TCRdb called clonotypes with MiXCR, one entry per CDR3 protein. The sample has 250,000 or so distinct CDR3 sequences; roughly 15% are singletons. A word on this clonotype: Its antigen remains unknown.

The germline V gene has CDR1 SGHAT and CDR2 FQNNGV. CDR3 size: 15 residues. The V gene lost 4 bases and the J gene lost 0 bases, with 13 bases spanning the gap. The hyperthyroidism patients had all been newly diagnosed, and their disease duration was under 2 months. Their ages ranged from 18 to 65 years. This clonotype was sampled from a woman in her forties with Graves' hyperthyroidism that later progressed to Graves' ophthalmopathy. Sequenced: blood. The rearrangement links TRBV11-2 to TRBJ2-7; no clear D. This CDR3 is CASSSGGVPSYEQYF. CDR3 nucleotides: TGTGCCAGCAGCTCTGGTGGGGTTCCCTCCTACGAGCAGTACTTC.